This T cell receptor beta chain was retrieved from a study of regulatory T cells in long-lasting Graves disease. To make TCR beta libraries, researchers used iRepertoire HTBI primers and Arm-PCR of CDR3 regions. MiXCR, applied by TCRdb to the multiplex PCR reads, yields one record per CDR3 protein. The data contain 500,000 to 800,000 distinct CDR3 sequences, about 30% of them seen just once; the ten biggest clones take up about two fifths. Sample time point: persistent/refractory GD, antithyroid drugs over 5 years with positive TRAb. The TCR library was made from RNA extracted from PBMCs. This CDR3 has 16 residues. The germline gives CDR1 SGHRS, CDR2 YFSETQ. After removal of 4 bases from V and 4 bases from J, the junction contained 11 bases not matched to a gene.

The V and J genes are TRBV5-1 and TRBJ2-7; 10 bases agree with TRBD2. The specimen was peripheral blood mononuclear cells (PBMCs), collected when the disease was refractory, from a patient treated with antithyroid drugs. The TCR originated in a female donor with Graves disease. The CDR3 protein is CASSPTTGTSVYEQYF. The DNA of the CDR3 is TGCGCCAGCAGCCCTACTACCGGGACTAGCGTTTACGAGCAGTACTTC. Together with reference TRBV5-1 and TRBJ2-7, the CDR3 gives the full variable domain: KAGVTQTPRYLIKTRGQQVTLSCSPISGHRSVSWYQQTPGQGLQFLFEYFSETQRNKGNFPGRFSGRQFSNSRSEMNVSTLELGDSALYLCASSPTTGTSVYEQYFGPGTRLTVT.